These T cell receptor beta chains were read from a single sample in a study of blood T cell repertoires in COVID-19. Clones were sequenced by immunoSEQ multiplex PCR, and TCRdb holds only the in-frame ones, with some missing. The data contain about 56,000 clones, roughly four fifths of them singletons. The material sequenced was peripheral blood. These receptors were taken from a woman aged 80 or over with acute or convalescent COVID-19. CDR3s include the opening cysteine and the closing phenylalanine or tryptophan. The order of the fields is V gene, J gene, D gene, clone size, CDR3 DNA, CDR3 protein. D genes are given only for firm matches. The listing skips clone size in some rows; elsewhere it reads once, few, many or a size class.

v_call: TRBV19; j_call: TRBJ2-3; d_call: -; clone_size: once; cdr3_nt: TGTGCCAGTAGTAACGTGGCCACAGATACGCAGTATTTT; cdr3_aa: CASSNVATDTQYF
v_call: TRBV19; j_call: TRBJ2-3; d_call: TRBD2; clone_size: -; cdr3_nt: TGTGCCAGTAGTCGGGGACTAGCGGGGGTCCGGAATTACAACACAGATACGCAGTATTTT; cdr3_aa: CASSRGLAGVRNYNTDTQYF
v_call: TRBV3-1/TRBV3-2; j_call: TRBJ1-6; d_call: TRBD1; clone_size: -; cdr3_nt: TGTGCCAGCAGCCAAGACCTTACAGGGGCCCTCCACTTT; cdr3_aa: CASSQDLTGALHF
v_call: TRBV11-2; j_call: TRBJ2-2; d_call: TRBD1; clone_size: -; cdr3_nt: TGTGCCAGCAGCCCCCGACAGGGGATCGGGGAGCTGTTTTTT; cdr3_aa: CASSPRQGIGELFF
v_call: TRBV2; j_call: TRBJ2-3; d_call: -; clone_size: once; cdr3_nt: TGTGCCAGCACCCACAGGGCAGGGACCACAGATACGCAGTATTTT; cdr3_aa: CASTHRAGTTDTQYF
v_call: TRBV6-5; j_call: TRBJ1-1; d_call: -; clone_size: -; cdr3_nt: TGTGCCACACACAAATTTTCAGGGGACACTGAAGCTTTCTTT; cdr3_aa: CATHKFSGDTEAFF
v_call: TRBV3-1/TRBV3-2; j_call: TRBJ2-1; d_call: TRBD1; clone_size: -; cdr3_nt: TGTGCCAGCAGCCGGGGACAGTTCGACTCCTACAATGAGCAGTTCTTC; cdr3_aa: CASSRGQFDSYNEQFF
v_call: TRBV4-2; j_call: TRBJ2-2; d_call: -; clone_size: few; cdr3_nt: TGTGCCAGCAGCCGTTACAGGGACACCGGGGAGCTGTTTTTT; cdr3_aa: CASSRYRDTGELFF
v_call: TRBV7-2; j_call: TRBJ2-7; d_call: -; clone_size: -; cdr3_nt: TGTGCCAGCAGCTCTGACGGGACAAGAACCTACGAGCAGTACTTC; cdr3_aa: CASSSDGTRTYEQYF
v_call: TRBV7-9; j_call: TRBJ2-5; d_call: -; clone_size: -; cdr3_nt: TGTGCCAGCAGCTTAAGCAGGGTGCAGACCCAGTACTTC; cdr3_aa: CASSLSRVQTQYF
v_call: TRBV7-2; j_call: TRBJ1-5; d_call: -; clone_size: -; cdr3_nt: TGTGCCAGCAGCTTTCCAGGCCAGCATCAGCCCCAGCATTTT; cdr3_aa: CASSFPGQHQPQHF
v_call: TRBV5-8; j_call: TRBJ2-3; d_call: TRBD1; clone_size: -; cdr3_nt: TGTGCCAGCAGTTTCGACAGGGGGCAAGATACGCAGTATTTT; cdr3_aa: CASSFDRGQDTQYF
v_call: TRBV11-2; j_call: TRBJ2-1; d_call: TRBD2; clone_size: -; cdr3_nt: TGTGCCAGCAGCTTAGTATCGCCCGCTAGCGGGGGAGTGCAGTTCTTC; cdr3_aa: CASSLVSPASGGVQFF
v_call: TRBV29-1; j_call: TRBJ2-2; d_call: TRBD1; clone_size: once; cdr3_nt: TGCAGCGTGCCGGGGACAGGGAATACCGGGGAGATGTTTTTT; cdr3_aa: CSVPGTGNTGEMFF
v_call: TRBV9; j_call: TRBJ2-7; d_call: -; clone_size: once; cdr3_nt: TGTGCCAGCAGCGCTACAGGGTTGGTCGAGCAGTACTTC; cdr3_aa: CASSATGLVEQYF
v_call: TRBV29-1; j_call: TRBJ2-2; d_call: TRBD2; clone_size: -; cdr3_nt: TGCAGCTCACGACTAGCGGATAGCGGGGAGCTGTTTTTT; cdr3_aa: CSSRLADSGELFF
v_call: TRBV3-1/TRBV3-2; j_call: TRBJ1-1; d_call: TRBD1; clone_size: -; cdr3_nt: TGTGCCAGCAGCCCTTTCGGGACAGGGGTCACTGAAGCTTTCTTT; cdr3_aa: CASSPFGTGVTEAFF
v_call: TRBV28; j_call: TRBJ1-4; d_call: -; clone_size: -; cdr3_nt: TGTGCCAGCAGTTTAAGGGGGGGCTGGGAAAAACTGTTTTTT; cdr3_aa: CASSLRGGWEKLFF
v_call: TRBV7-2; j_call: TRBJ2-7; d_call: -; clone_size: -; cdr3_nt: TGTGCCAGCAGCTTCCCTAGGGCGGGAGAGCAGTACTTC; cdr3_aa: CASSFPRAGEQYF
v_call: TRBV5-1; j_call: TRBJ2-5; d_call: TRBD2; clone_size: -; cdr3_nt: TGCGCCAGCAGGGGGGGGACCGAAGAGACCCAGTACTTC; cdr3_aa: CASRGGTEETQYF
v_call: TRBV20-1; j_call: TRBJ2-3; d_call: -; clone_size: -; cdr3_nt: TGCAGTGCTAGCAAGCGTGATACGCAGTATTTT; cdr3_aa: CSASKRDTQYF
v_call: TRBV4-1; j_call: TRBJ2-4; d_call: -; clone_size: -; cdr3_nt: TGCGCCAGCAGCCCCGTCGAAAACATTCAGTACTTC; cdr3_aa: CASSPVENIQYF
v_call: TRBV6-2/TRBV6-3; j_call: TRBJ1-1; d_call: -; clone_size: -; cdr3_nt: TGTGCCAGCAGTTACTCAGGGACACGTGTAGAAGCTTTCTTT; cdr3_aa: CASSYSGTRVEAFF
v_call: TRBV29-1; j_call: TRBJ2-7; d_call: TRBD1; clone_size: -; cdr3_nt: TGCAGCGCAGGACAGGTCTCCTACGAGCAGTACTTC; cdr3_aa: CSAGQVSYEQYF
v_call: TRBV28; j_call: TRBJ2-7; d_call: TRBD1; clone_size: -; cdr3_nt: TGTGCCAGCAGTCCCGCCGGGACAGGCGTCTACGAGCAGTACTTC; cdr3_aa: CASSPAGTGVYEQYF
v_call: TRBV18; j_call: TRBJ2-7; d_call: TRBD2; clone_size: once; cdr3_nt: TGTGCCAGCTCACCACGGTCGGGAGGAACCCGGGACGAGCAGTACTTC; cdr3_aa: CASSPRSGGTRDEQYF
v_call: TRBV12-5; j_call: TRBJ2-7; d_call: TRBD2; clone_size: -; cdr3_nt: TGTGCTAGTGGTTTGGGGGACTATTTCGGGCAGTACTTC; cdr3_aa: CASGLGDYFGQYF
v_call: TRBV4-1; j_call: TRBJ2-1; d_call: TRBD2; clone_size: -; cdr3_nt: TGCGCCAGCAGCCAAGCACTAGCGGGCGCTATATACAATGAGCAGTTCTTC; cdr3_aa: CASSQALAGAIYNEQFF
v_call: TRBV19; j_call: TRBJ1-3; d_call: -; clone_size: -; cdr3_nt: TGTGCCTCACTCTCTGGAAACACCATATATTTT; cdr3_aa: CASLSGNTIYF
v_call: TRBV5-4; j_call: TRBJ1-2; d_call: -; clone_size: -; cdr3_nt: TGTGCCAGCAGCCGACGAACAGTGGAAACCTATGGCTACACCTTC; cdr3_aa: CASSRRTVETYGYTF
v_call: TRBV28; j_call: TRBJ2-1; d_call: TRBD1; clone_size: once; cdr3_nt: TGTGCCAGCACCCAGACAGGGTCCTACAATGAGCAGTTCTTC; cdr3_aa: CASTQTGSYNEQFF
v_call: TRBV6-1; j_call: TRBJ1-2; d_call: -; clone_size: -; cdr3_nt: TGTGCCAGCAGTGAAAATAACGCTATATCGAGCTATGGCTACACCTTC; cdr3_aa: CASSENNAISSYGYTF
v_call: TRBV5-6; j_call: TRBJ1-3; d_call: -; clone_size: -; cdr3_nt: TGTGCCAGCAGCTTGGGTCTCCTCTCTGGAAACACCATATATTTT; cdr3_aa: CASSLGLLSGNTIYF
v_call: TRBV4-2; j_call: TRBJ2-2; d_call: TRBD2; clone_size: once; cdr3_nt: TGTGCCAGCAGCCAAGCGGTGACTAGCGGGAGGAGCACCGGGGAGCTGTTTTTT; cdr3_aa: CASSQAVTSGRSTGELFF
v_call: TRBV30; j_call: TRBJ1-6; d_call: -; clone_size: -; cdr3_nt: TGTGCCTGGAGTCTCACTAGCTCCTATAATTCACCCCTCCACTTT; cdr3_aa: CAWSLTSSYNSPLHF
v_call: TRBV7-8; j_call: TRBJ2-2; d_call: TRBD2; clone_size: once; cdr3_nt: TGTGCCAGCAGCCCTCGGACTAGCGGGAGATTAGGCGGGGAGCTGTTTTTT; cdr3_aa: CASSPRTSGRLGGELFF
v_call: TRBV7-2; j_call: TRBJ2-7; d_call: -; clone_size: -; cdr3_nt: TGTGCCAGCAGCTTAGGTGCTAGCTACGAGCAGTACTTC; cdr3_aa: CASSLGASYEQYF
v_call: TRBV5-1; j_call: TRBJ2-7; d_call: TRBD2; clone_size: -; cdr3_nt: TGCGCCAGCAGCTTGCGTGGACTAGCGGCCTACGAGCAGTACTTC; cdr3_aa: CASSLRGLAAYEQYF
v_call: TRBV6-1; j_call: TRBJ2-7; d_call: TRBD2; clone_size: few; cdr3_nt: TGTGCCAGCAGTGAATACTCGACGGGAGGCGAGCAGTACTTC; cdr3_aa: CASSEYSTGGEQYF
v_call: TRBV5-8; j_call: TRBJ2-7; d_call: TRBD2; clone_size: -; cdr3_nt: TGTGCCAGCAGCTTGGCCGGGACTAGCGGGAGTCGGACCTACGAGCAGTACTTC; cdr3_aa: CASSLAGTSGSRTYEQYF
v_call: TRBV19; j_call: TRBJ1-2; d_call: TRBD1; clone_size: -; cdr3_nt: TGTGCCAGCCGAAGGGACAGGGGGCCTCCTTACTATGGCTACACCTTC; cdr3_aa: CASRRDRGPPYYGYTF
v_call: TRBV7-8; j_call: TRBJ1-2; d_call: -; clone_size: once; cdr3_nt: TGTGCCAGCAGCCGAGGGGCAGCTAACTATGGCTACACCTTC; cdr3_aa: CASSRGAANYGYTF
v_call: TRBV29-1; j_call: TRBJ2-2; d_call: TRBD1; clone_size: -; cdr3_nt: TGCAGCGTTAGGTTTCCGGGACAGGGCAGGTCCGGGGAGCTGTTTTTT; cdr3_aa: CSVRFPGQGRSGELFF
v_call: TRBV28; j_call: TRBJ2-5; d_call: TRBD2; clone_size: -; cdr3_nt: TGTGCCAGCAGTTTTCTGACTAGCGGGGGAATTGGAGAGACCCAGTACTTC; cdr3_aa: CASSFLTSGGIGETQYF
v_call: TRBV28; j_call: TRBJ1-2; d_call: -; clone_size: -; cdr3_nt: TGTGCCAGCAGCTCACAAGGTGACAGGACCCTCGGGGGCTACACCTTC; cdr3_aa: CASSSQGDRTLGGYTF
v_call: TRBV5-5; j_call: TRBJ1-2; d_call: -; clone_size: -; cdr3_nt: TGTGCCAGCAGGCGAACAGGGCTCCAGTATGGCTACACCTTC; cdr3_aa: CASRRTGLQYGYTF
v_call: TRBV6-4; j_call: TRBJ2-2; d_call: TRBD2; clone_size: -; cdr3_nt: TGTGCCAGCAGTAGCGGGAGGGCGAACACCGGGGAGCTGTTTTTT; cdr3_aa: CASSSGRANTGELFF
v_call: TRBV27; j_call: TRBJ1-5; d_call: TRBD1; clone_size: -; cdr3_nt: TGTGCCAGCAGTCGCCACTCCCGGGACAGGGGCAATCAGCCCCAGCATTTT; cdr3_aa: CASSRHSRDRGNQPQHF
v_call: TRBV3-1/TRBV3-2; j_call: TRBJ2-3; d_call: TRBD2; clone_size: -; cdr3_nt: TGTGCCAGCAAAATAGCGGGAGGGGTAGATACGCAGTATTTT; cdr3_aa: CASKIAGGVDTQYF
v_call: TRBV9; j_call: TRBJ2-7; d_call: -; clone_size: -; cdr3_nt: TGTGCCACCTACAGGGAGTCCTGGAACGAGCAGTACTTC; cdr3_aa: CATYRESWNEQYF
v_call: TRBV6-5; j_call: TRBJ1-1; d_call: -; clone_size: -; cdr3_nt: TGTGCCAGCAGTCCGCCCGACAGGACCCCTGAAGCTTTCTTT; cdr3_aa: CASSPPDRTPEAFF
v_call: TRBV6-4; j_call: TRBJ2-3; d_call: -; clone_size: -; cdr3_nt: TGTGCCAGCAGTTCCTCCGGGACACCCGAGGGAGATACGCAGTATTTT; cdr3_aa: CASSSSGTPEGDTQYF
v_call: TRBV28; j_call: TRBJ2-5; d_call: TRBD2; clone_size: -; cdr3_nt: TGTGCCAGCAGTTCTTTAGCGGGGGCACAGAAGGGGACCCAGTACTTC; cdr3_aa: CASSSLAGAQKGTQYF
v_call: TRBV5-6; j_call: TRBJ2-5; d_call: -; clone_size: few; cdr3_nt: TGTGCCAGCAGCCCTGGAGGGCTCCAGGTGACCCAGTACTTC; cdr3_aa: CASSPGGLQVTQYF
v_call: TRBV18; j_call: TRBJ2-7; d_call: TRBD1; clone_size: few; cdr3_nt: TGTGCCAGCTCACCAACGGACAGGGGCTACGAGCAGTACTTC; cdr3_aa: CASSPTDRGYEQYF
v_call: TRBV28; j_call: TRBJ1-2; d_call: TRBD1; clone_size: -; cdr3_nt: TGTGCCACAGGACAGGGGGCATATGGCTACACCTTC; cdr3_aa: CATGQGAYGYTF
v_call: TRBV6-5; j_call: TRBJ1-1; d_call: TRBD1; clone_size: -; cdr3_nt: TGTGCCAGCAGTTACTTCGGACAGGGGAACACTGAAGCTTTCTTT; cdr3_aa: CASSYFGQGNTEAFF
v_call: TRBV2; j_call: TRBJ2-2; d_call: -; clone_size: -; cdr3_nt: TGTGCCAGTTCCGGGACAAGCGACACCGGGGAGCTGTTTTTT; cdr3_aa: CASSGTSDTGELFF
v_call: TRBV20-1; j_call: TRBJ2-5; d_call: TRBD2; clone_size: -; cdr3_nt: TGCAGTGCTAGTAGCGGGGGGGTCCACCAAGAGACCCAGTACTTC; cdr3_aa: CSASSGGVHQETQYF